A single sample is the source of the 2 T cell receptor beta chains below, sequenced in a study of T-cell reconstitution after alpha-beta-depleted transplantation in children. For TCRbeta, the library was prepared with unique molecular identifiers. MiXCR was run by TCRdb on the PCR reads, yielding one entry per CDR3 protein. The profile covers around 250,000 distinct CDR3 sequences, with nearly 10% appearing a single time and about a tenth taken by the ten largest. Source: PBMCs from the stem cell graft donor, taken from the stem cell graft. Receptors were obtained from a human donor who donated a stem cell graft to a child with SCID.

V usage is TRBV27 and J usage is TRBJ2-6, with D possibly being TRBD2 (7 bases). With 3 bases removed from V and 4 bases from J, the gap between germline ends came to 13 bases. The CDR3 length is 16 residues. Germline V gives CDR1 MNHEY, CDR2 SMNVEV (reference sequence). The CDR3 DNA reads as TGTGCCAGCAGTTTTGCGGGGGCGCAAGGGGCCAACGTCCTGACTTTC. Translation: CASSFAGAQGANVLTF. Complete variable domain (other parts from reference TRBV27 and TRBJ2-6): EAQVTQNPRYLITVTGKKLTVTCSQNMNHEYMSWYRQDPGLGLRQIYYSMNVEVTDKGDVPEGYKVSRKEKRNFPLILESPSPNQTSLYFCASSFAGAQGANVLTFGAGSRLTVL.

A few counts support this clonotype. The chain joins TRBV2 to TRBJ2-7, with D perhaps given as TRBD1 or TRBD2 (5 bases each). This CDR3 contains 14 residues. Germline lookup yields CDR1 SNHLY and CDR2 FYNNEI. Deletions cut 7 bases from V and 1 base from J, with 14 bases between. DNA for the CDR3: TGTGCCAGCACACGGGGCAGGGATTCCTACGAGCAGTACTTC. Translation: CASTRGRDSYEQYF.